A single sample gave rise to the 6 T cell receptor beta chains below, sequenced in a study of blood T cell repertoires in COVID-19. Produced via immunoSEQ multiplex PCR; TCRdb's table is partial and in-frame only. The data show more than 150,000 clones, 90% seen once. The sequenced material came from peripheral blood. These TCRs come from a man aged 50 or older with acute or convalescent COVID-19.

This clone showed up just once. This chain links TRBV5-4 with TRBJ2-3; unclear D gene. Germline loops: CDR1 SGHNT, CDR2 YYREEE (reference sequence). This CDR3 is 14 amino acids long. Trimming cost V 2 bases and J 3 bases, with 10 bases left between them. The chain's CDR3 is CASSLDTWTDTQYF. Here the CDR3 DNA reads TGTGCCAGCAGCTTAGACACTTGGACAGATACGCAGTATTTT.

The chain has TRBV5-1 and TRBJ2-7, with 7 bases that match TRBD1. With V trimmed by 0 bases and J by 2 bases, 5 bases remained unmatched. Germline CDR1 is SGHRS and CDR2 is YFSETQ. The CDR3 runs 15 residues. The CDR3 nucleotides are TGCGCCAGCAGCTTGGCCTCGCAGGGGGCCTACGAGCAGTACTTC. Residues: CASSLASQGAYEQYF.

The chain employs TRBV9 and TRBJ2-2; TRBD1 agrees at 9 bases. The CDR3 is 16 amino acids. With 0 bases clipped from V and 6 bases from J, the junction kept 6 bases outside the gene matches. Germline V gene lookup returns CDR1 SGDLS and CDR2 YYNGEE. In DNA form, the CDR3 reads TGTGCCAGCAGCGTAGCTGGGACAGGGTCTGCCGGGGAGCTGTTTTTT. It yields the protein CASSVAGTGSAGELFF.

This clone was seen a handful of times. The rearrangement links TRBV10-1 to TRBJ1-6; a weak D match, TRBD1 (6 bases). This CDR3 contains 13 residues. CDR1 and CDR2 from the germline V gene are WNHNN and SYGVQD (reference sequence). Trimming took 6 bases from V and 6 from J, leaving 9 bases between them. The CDR3 DNA reads as TGCGCCAGCAGAGACAGGAGTAATTCACCCCTCCACTTT. It is translated as CASRDRSNSPLHF.

The gene calls are TRBV10-2 and TRBJ1-5, with a weak D call TRBD1 (5 bases). V shed 4 bases and J shed 7 bases, with 14 bases lying between them. The CDR3 spans 14 residues. Germline CDR1 reads WSHSY; CDR2 reads SAAADI. The CDR3 loop reads CASSVDSIRQPQHF. CDR3 bases: TGCGCCAGCAGTGTAGACAGTATTCGACAGCCCCAGCATTTT.

The chain carries TRBV3-1 (or the pseudogene TRBV3-2) and TRBJ2-1; possibly TRBD2 for D (6 bases). V shed 2 bases and J shed 3 bases, with 14 bases lying between them. The germline CDR1 and CDR2 sequences are LGHDT and YNNKEL (reference sequence). The CDR3 length is 16 residues. CDR3 bases: TGTGCCAGCAGCCAAAGGAGCGGAGGGATCTACAATGAGCAGTTCTTC. As protein: CASSQRSGGIYNEQFF.